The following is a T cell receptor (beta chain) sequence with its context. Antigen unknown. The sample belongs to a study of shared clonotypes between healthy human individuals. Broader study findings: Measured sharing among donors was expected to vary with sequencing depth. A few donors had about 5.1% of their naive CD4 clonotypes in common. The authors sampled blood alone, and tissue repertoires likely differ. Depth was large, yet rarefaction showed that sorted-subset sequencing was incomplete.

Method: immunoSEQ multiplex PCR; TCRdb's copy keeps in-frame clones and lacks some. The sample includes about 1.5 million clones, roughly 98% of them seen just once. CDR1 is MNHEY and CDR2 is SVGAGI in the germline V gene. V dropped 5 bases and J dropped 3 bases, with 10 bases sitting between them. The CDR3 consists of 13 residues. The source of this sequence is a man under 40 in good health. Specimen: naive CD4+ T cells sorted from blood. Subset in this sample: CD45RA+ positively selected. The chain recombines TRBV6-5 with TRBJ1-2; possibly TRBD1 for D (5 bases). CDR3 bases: TGTGCCAGCAGTCTGTCCAGGGACTATGGCTACACCTTC. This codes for CASSLSRDYGYTF.